This TCR beta chain was recorded in a study of identifying expanded T cells in peripheral blood. Study results and limitations: Roughly two-week clone count variance significantly increased as total template count grew. Over approximately two and four weeks, about 15 and 18 clones changed, versus around 1.3 between replicates.

No infections or other immune events were documented during collection. Germline V gives CDR1 LNHDA, CDR2 SQIVND (reference sequence). This CDR3 region has 13 residues. Deletions cut 8 bases from V and 2 bases from J, with 12 bases between. The assay was immunoSEQ multiplex PCR, and TCRdb's table has in-frame clones only and misses some. The table has 120,000 or so clones, more than 75% seen once. About this clone: The antigen is undetermined.

Sequencing was done on a sample of blood. The chain carries TRBV19 and TRBJ1-2, with D perhaps TRBD1 (6 bases). The sequence derives from a person aged 18 to 70 in good health. The CDR3 nucleotides read TGTGCCAGTTCCCTAGGGGGGAACTATGGCTACACCTTC. As protein: CASSLGGNYGYTF.